This TCR beta chain was found in a study of blood T cell repertoires in COVID-19. The repertoire was sequenced with immunoSEQ multiplex PCR; TCRdb's copy has only in-frame clones and lacks some. The sample consists of tens of thousands of clones, 80% to 90% of them appearing once. CDR1 MNHEY and CDR2 SVGAGI come from the germline V gene. V was clipped by 6 bases and J by 8 bases; unmatched bases: 7. The CDR3 is 14 amino acids. This chain joins TRBV6-5 and TRBJ2-2, with TRBD1 matching over 9 bases. The receptor was isolated from a human donor in a cohort sampled during active COVID-19. Sequencing used peripheral blood. As DNA, the CDR3 is TGTGCCAGCAGGTCGGGACAGGGTTCTGGGGAGCTGTTTTTT. Translated: CASRSGQGSGELFF.